This TCR beta chain was obtained from a study of blood T cells in healthy people across ages (dated by TCRdb to between 2014 and 2017). With respect to the entire study: In model experiments, roughly one uniquely barcoded TCR beta cDNA molecule per two T cells was captured by template switching. Donors were grouped into four age groups: young (average approximately 16 years), middle-aged (39), aged (about 60) and long-lived (just over 80). Using the same blood draw, the study looked at two additional independent replicas of 1 million unique cDNA reads for two donors, one aged 18 to 30 and the other aged 80 or older. To track age-related changes in TCR beta repertoire diversity, the study relied on deep sequencing normalized with unique cDNA molecular identifiers. Donors of different ages were randomly distributed across sequencing lanes to avoid experimental bias.

General conclusions and limits of the study: As age increased, observed TCR beta diversity per million T cells dropped in a roughly linear way, and a significant reduction was already evident by age approximately 40. Observed TCR beta diversity correlated strongly with the percentage of naive T cells measured by flow cytometry. Compared with the aged group, the long-lived group had more naive CD4+ T cells, fewer expanded clones and increased TCR diversity, a pattern suggesting age selection. Conclusive comparison of naive and antigen-experienced compartments was prevented by the profiling of bulk unsorted PBMCs. The CMV infection status of donors was not known, potentially confounding age-related changes in expanded clonotypes. Total diversity estimates from one million sequenced T cells were considered lower bounds and underestimates.

The germline V end is reduced by 4 bases and the J end by 2 bases; junction bases left unmatched: 3. In the germline V gene, CDR1 corresponds to SQVTM and CDR2 to ANQGSEA. Counted from cysteine to phenylalanine, this CDR3 has 13 amino acids. Only CDR3 DNA is held: 39 bases, read in frame from base 1. The library came from 5' RACE. The sample was run on an Illumina HiSeq 2500. The second PCR ran for roughly 7 to 12 cycles and used a J-beta primer mix along with a sample-barcoded 5' primer. A template-switch 5' adaptor carrying 12 random nucleotides introduced a unique molecular identifier onto each TCR beta cDNA molecule. At least 2.5 million CDR3-containing paired-end reads were obtained from each sample. All of the RNA was converted into first-strand cDNA using the Mint cDNA synthesis kit, with a TRBC-specific oligonucleotide serving as the primer. After uracil-DNA glycosylase treatment, a first 18-cycle PCR used universal primers M1SS and BC2_uni_R on all cDNA. Turning to the authors' computational methods: Normalization of each sample was performed by random selection of 1 million high-quality reads, each carrying a distinct molecular identifier. Instead of being binned into consensus sequences, reads with shared molecular identifiers were discarded. MiTCR, with a Q25 quality threshold and the strictest error-elimination algorithm, was used for CDR3 identification, clonotype clustering and error correction. Lower-bound total TCR beta diversity was estimated with a nonparametric unseen species model using Euler transformation. Using fastp at Q25 and MiXCR, TCRdb reprocessed the public reads and kept productive beta chains. Each entry is one CDR3 protein sequence, shown with its most common DNA and genes. TCRdb's processing, not the authors' own work, is the source of the V and J calls. In this sample the table shows approximately 900,000 distinct CDR3 sequences, around 46% of which occur a single time. The ten largest account for under 15% of the sample.

This clonotype appeared a few times. Its specific antigen is unknown. No base quality values were provided; no much bigger clone lies one nucleotide off. Systemically healthy Caucasian individuals from Russia, roughly 40 in total and aged about 6 to 90 years, were included as donors. Ten milliliters of peripheral blood were drawn from each donor into EDTA-treated Vacutainer tubes. Ficoll-Paque density-gradient centrifugation was used to isolate PBMCs, with at least 7 million per sample. Total RNA was extracted from PBMCs with Trizol reagent, with at least 6 micrograms obtained per sample. For every donor, flow cytometry on a PBMC aliquot measured the percentage of naive CD45RAhigh/CD27high T cells.

The receptor's source is a man aged 25 to 40 in good health. This chain joins TRBV29-1 to TRBJ1-2; 8 bases in the middle match TRBD1. The specimen was blood. The CDR3 has the sequence CSVGDRRNYGYTF. The DNA is as follows: TGCAGCGTTGGGGACAGGAGGAACTATGGCTACACCTTC.